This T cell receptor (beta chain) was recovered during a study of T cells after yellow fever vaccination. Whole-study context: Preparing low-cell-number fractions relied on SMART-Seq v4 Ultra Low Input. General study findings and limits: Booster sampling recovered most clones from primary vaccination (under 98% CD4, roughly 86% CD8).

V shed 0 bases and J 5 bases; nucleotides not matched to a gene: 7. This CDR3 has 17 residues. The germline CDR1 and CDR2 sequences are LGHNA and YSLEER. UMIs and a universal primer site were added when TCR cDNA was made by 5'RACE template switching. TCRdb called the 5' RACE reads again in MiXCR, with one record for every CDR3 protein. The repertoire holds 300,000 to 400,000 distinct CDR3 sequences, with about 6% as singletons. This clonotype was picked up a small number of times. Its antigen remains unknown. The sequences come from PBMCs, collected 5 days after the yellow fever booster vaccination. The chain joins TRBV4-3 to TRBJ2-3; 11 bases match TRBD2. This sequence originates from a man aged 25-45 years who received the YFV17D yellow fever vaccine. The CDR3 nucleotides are TGCGCCAGCAGCCAAGATCAAACTAGCGGGAGATTAGATACGCAGTATTTT. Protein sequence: CASSQDQTSGRLDTQYF.